The 30 T cell receptor beta chains below all came from one sample that was sequenced in a study of T cell responses to AZD1222 COVID-19 vaccine (dated by TCRdb to about 2021). The library came from the immunoSEQ multiplex PCR assay. The clones in this table, taken by TCRdb from immuneACCESS, are in-frame only. Not every clone is retained; where verified, under half of the shortfall comes from an unresolved V gene, and the cause of the rest is unknown. The sample table lists 180,000 or so clones, more than 80% of them with a count of one. Jointly, the top ten make up around 3.8% of the sample. The time point label of this sample denotes: baseline before first vaccination. This specimen consisted of peripheral blood, obtained on day 0 of AZD1222 vaccination. The receptors stem from an adult in good health.

The genes are TRBV5-6 and TRBJ1-2; no firm D call. The CDR3 sequence is 12 residues long. V lost 0 bases, J lost 8 bases, and 8 bases lay in between. Looked up from germline, CDR1 is SGHDT and CDR2 is YYEEEE. The CDR3 bases are TGTGCCAGCAGCTTGGGACGGGAGGGCTACACCTTC. Translation: CASSLGREGYTF. Full variable domain (remainder filled in from reference TRBV5-6 and TRBJ1-2): DAGVTQSPTHLIKTRGQQVTLRCSPKSGHDTVSWYQQALGQGPQFIFQYYEEEERQRGNFPDRFSGHQFPNYSSELNVNALLLGDSALYLCASSLGREGYTFGSGTRLTVV.

This CDR3 reads CASSLGGGTDTQYF. In nucleotides, the CDR3 is TGTGCCAGCAGTTTAGGGGGAGGCACAGATACGCAGTATTTT. The chain uses TRBV28 and TRBJ2-3; D is tentatively TRBD1 or TRBD2 (5 bases each). The CDR3 loop spans 14 amino acids. Trimming stripped 2 bases from V and 1 base from J, with 7 bases between. Germline-derived CDR1 and CDR2 are MDHEN and SYDVKM.

The chain recombines TRBV19 with TRBJ2-7, with D perhaps matching TRBD1 (6 bases). V was pared by 2 bases and J by 2 bases, with 7 bases between. Germline V gene data show CDR1 as LNHDA and CDR2 as SQIVND (reference sequence). The CDR3 is 13 amino acids. CDR3 region: CASSISGAYEQYF. The CDR3 nucleotides are TGTGCCAGTAGTATATCAGGGGCCTACGAGCAGTACTTC.

The genes are TRBV10-3 and TRBJ2-3; 9 nucleotides agree with TRBD2. Trimming cost V 2 bases and J 6 bases; bases outside gene matches: 15. Germline CDR1 reads ENHRY; CDR2 reads SYGVKD. This CDR3 is 18 amino acids long. CDR3 region: CAISEAGGTDSTRDTQYF. In DNA, the CDR3 is TGTGCCATCAGTGAGGCGGGAGGGACAGACTCTACGCGGGATACGCAGTATTTT.

The chain uses TRBV18 and TRBJ1-1; D not resolved. V was trimmed by 2 bases and J by 8 bases, leaving 12 bases between them. CDR3 length equals 13 residues. In germline, CDR1 is KGHSH, CDR2 LQKENI. CDR3 loop: CASSPEPGSEAFF. The CDR3 coding sequence is TGTGCCAGCTCACCAGAACCGGGGAGCGAAGCTTTCTTT. Complete variable domain (other parts from reference TRBV18 and TRBJ1-1): NAGVMQNPRHLVRRRGQEARLRCSPMKGHSHVYWYRQLPEEGLKFMVYLQKENIIDESGMPKERFSAEFPKEGPSILRIQQVVRGDSAAYFCASSPEPGSEAFFGQGTRLTVV.

This clone appeared once. This chain joins TRBV18 and TRBJ1-2; possible D gene TRBD1, 6 bases. Germline CDR1 KGHSH, CDR2 LQKENI. The length of the CDR3 is 14 residues. Trimming removed 6 bases at V and 8 bases at J, with 19 bases between. CDR3 DNA: TGTGCCAGCTCCCCTGAGGGCAGGGGTTGGGGCTACACCTTC. Translation gives CASSPEGRGWGYTF.

The chain uses TRBV27 and TRBJ1-6; D is unresolved. Trimming cost V 4 bases and J 8 bases, with 12 bases left between them. The CDR3 extends over 14 amino acids. Germline V CDR1 and CDR2: MNHEY, SMNVEV (reference sequence). In DNA, the CDR3 is TGTGCCAGCAGTTACAGTGTACTCGATTCACCCCTCCACTTT. Amino acids: CASSYSVLDSPLHF.

The chain joins TRBV28 to TRBJ1-5; D is ambiguous. The CDR3 has 12 residues. Trimming stripped 7 bases from V and 6 bases from J, with 10 bases between. Germline V gene sequence: CDR1 MDHEN, CDR2 SYDVKM. Here the CDR3 DNA reads TGTGCCAGCAAAAGGAGTCTTCAGCCCCAGCATTTT. Its translation: CASKRSLQPQHF.

The V gene is TRBV24-1, the J gene TRBJ2-1; 9 bases line up with TRBD2. CDR1 is KGHDR, CDR2 SFDVKD, per germline. J lost 1 base, V lost 4 bases, and 7 bases had no gene match. The CDR3 contains 17 residues. CDR3 in amino acids: CATSDGGRAGSYNEQFF. Written as DNA, the CDR3 is TGTGCCACCAGTGACGGCGGGAGGGCCGGGTCCTACAATGAGCAGTTCTTC.

The genes are TRBV5-4 and TRBJ1-1; TRBD1 matches 9 bases. This CDR3 has 15 residues. CDR1 and CDR2 from the germline V gene are SGHNT and YYREEE (reference sequence). Trimming removed 4 bases from V and 6 bases from J; junction bases left unmatched: 10. CDR3 amino acids: CASSPDRGEWAEAFF. Here the CDR3 DNA reads TGTGCCAGCAGCCCGGACAGGGGAGAATGGGCTGAAGCTTTCTTT. The full variable domain, with the rest looked up from reference TRBV5-4 and TRBJ1-1, is ETGVTQSPTHLIKTRGQQVTLRCSSQSGHNTVSWYQQALGQGPQFIFQYYREEENGRGNFPPRFSGLQFPNYSSELNVNALELDDSALYLCASSPDRGEWAEAFFGQGTRLTVV.

The chain uses TRBV9 and TRBJ2-1, with 8 bases lining up with TRBD1. This CDR3 has 15 amino acids. Looked up from germline, CDR1 is SGDLS and CDR2 is YYNGEE. V lost 6 bases to trimming and J lost 1 base; unmatched junction nucleotides: 6. CDR3 sequence (DNA): TGTGCCAGCACCGAAACAGGGGGGTCCTACAATGAGCAGTTCTTC. Translated: CASTETGGSYNEQFF. Full variable domain (outside the CDR3, taken from reference TRBV9 and TRBJ2-1): DSGVTQTPKHLITATGQRVTLRCSPRSGDLSVYWYQQSLDQGLQFLIQYYNGEERAKGNILERFSAQQFPDLHSELNLSSLELGDSALYFCASTETGGSYNEQFFGPGTRLTVL.

The chain employs TRBV24-1 and TRBJ2-3; D gene unclear. Germline V CDR1 and CDR2: KGHDR, SFDVKD. This CDR3 spans 12 amino acids. Trimming removed 3 bases from V and 5 bases from J, with 5 bases in between. The CDR3 DNA follows: TGTGCCACCAGTGATAGACGAGATACGCAGTATTTT. Translation gives CATSDRRDTQYF.

A note on this clone: Other DNA sequences of this sample code for an identical CDR3. The genes are TRBV11-2 and TRBJ1-1; no clear D. Germline values: CDR1 SGHAT, CDR2 FQNNGV. The V gene lost 1 base and the J gene lost 0 bases, with 3 bases spanning the gap. The CDR3 is 13 residues long. CDR3 loop: CASSLGLNTEAFF. The CDR3 DNA follows: TGTGCCAGCAGCTTAGGGCTGAACACTGAAGCTTTCTTT.

The rearrangement uses TRBV4-1 and TRBJ1-3; D is undetermined. The CDR3 runs to 18 residues. V was shortened by 1 base and J by 0 bases, with 16 bases between the two germline ends. The V gene's germline CDR1 is MGHRA and CDR2 YSYEKL. The CDR3 DNA reads as TGCGCCAGCAGCCAAGGGCACTGGATCGGTAGCTCTGGAAACACCATATATTTT. Translating gives CASSQGHWIGSSGNTIYF.

The chain recombines TRBV5-1 with TRBJ1-1, with D possibly TRBD1 on 5 matching bases. The CDR3 sequence is 20 residues long. Trimming pared 5 bases from V and 0 bases from J, leaving 29 bases between. In germline, CDR1 is SGHRS, CDR2 YFSETQ. CDR3 DNA: TGCGCCAGCAGTCCGGGACTGGTTGGTGGCAGGGTAAAAATGAACACTGAAGCTTTCTTT. Translated: CASSPGLVGGRVKMNTEAFF.

This rearrangement joins TRBV2 to TRBJ1-2; no reliable D call. The germline V gene has CDR1 SNHLY and CDR2 FYNNEI. V shed 2 bases and J shed 2 bases, with 9 bases lying between them. This CDR3 has 14 residues. DNA of the CDR3: TGTGCCAGCAGTGAAATCCGGACCAACTATGGCTACACCTTC. This gives the protein CASSEIRTNYGYTF.

This rearrangement joins TRBV11-3 to TRBJ2-2; D is possibly TRBD2 (6 bases). This CDR3 region has 15 residues. Per the germline V gene, CDR1 is SGHNT and CDR2 is YENEEA. Trimming took off 2 bases at V and 3 bases at J, with 10 bases between the two ends. The DNA for the CDR3 is TGTGCCAGCAGCTTAACCCCGGGGGACACCGGGGAGCTGTTTTTT. Its protein is CASSLTPGDTGELFF.

The CDR3 spells CASESTITGNTIYF. CDR3 DNA: TGTGCCAGCGAATCTACAATCACTGGAAACACCATATATTTT. V and J are TRBV28 and TRBJ1-3; D is ambiguous. CDR3 length: 14 amino acids. The germline gives CDR1 MDHEN, CDR2 SYDVKM. V was trimmed by 8 bases and J by 2 bases, leaving 13 bases between them.

The CDR3 sequence is CASSDRDRGFNNEQFF. Written as DNA, the CDR3 is TGTGCCAGCAGCGACCGGGACAGGGGATTTAACAATGAGCAGTTCTTC. The rearrangement joins TRBV9 to TRBJ2-1; 10 nucleotides line up with TRBD1. CDR1 is SGDLS and CDR2 is YYNGEE in the germline V gene. The CDR3 length is 16 residues. Trimming cost V 3 bases and J 5 bases; bases outside gene matches: 8. The full variable domain, its missing parts supplied by reference TRBV9 and TRBJ2-1, is DSGVTQTPKHLITATGQRVTLRCSPRSGDLSVYWYQQSLDQGLQFLIQYYNGEERAKGNILERFSAQQFPDLHSELNLSSLELGDSALYFCASSDRDRGFNNEQFFGPGTRLTVL.

J is TRBJ1-4 and V is TRBV2, with a weak D call TRBD1 (5 bases). Trimming pared 6 bases from V and 8 bases from J, leaving 19 bases between. The germline gives CDR1 SNHLY, CDR2 FYNNEI. The CDR3 has 15 amino acids. CDR3 residues: CASSPDSIGDEKLFF. CDR3 in DNA: TGTGCCAGCAGCCCTGACAGTATAGGTGACGAAAAACTGTTTTTT. Combining the CDR3 with reference TRBV2 and TRBJ1-4 gives the whole variable domain EPEVTQTPSHQVTQMGQEVILRCVPISNHLYFYWYRQILGQKVEFLVSFYNNEISEKSEIFDDQFSVERPDGSNFTLKIRSTKLEDSAMYFCASSPDSIGDEKLFFGSGTQLSVL.

This chain connects TRBV11-2 to TRBJ2-2; TRBD1 or TRBD2 may be the D gene (5 bases each). Germline loops: CDR1 SGHAT, CDR2 FQNNGV. The CDR3 is 15 amino acids. Trimming took 2 bases from V and 3 from J, leaving 10 bases between them. The CDR3 DNA sequence: TGTGCCAGCAGCTTACGGGGCCTAGACACCGGGGAGCTGTTTTTT. Its translation is CASSLRGLDTGELFF. The whole variable domain, filled in from reference TRBV11-2 and TRBJ2-2, reads EAGVAQSPRYKIIEKRQSVAFWCNPISGHATLYWYQQILGQGPKLLIQFQNNGVVDDSQLPKDRFSAERLKGVDSTLKIQPAKLEDSAVYLCASSLRGLDTGELFFGEGSRLTVL.

The V call is TRBV12-3 or TRBV12-4, the J call TRBJ1-2, with D perhaps TRBD1 (5 bases). Trimming took off 6 bases at V and 2 bases at J, with 10 bases between the two ends. The CDR3 loop spans 13 amino acids. DNA of the CDR3: TGTGCCAGCAGGCGGGGGTTGAACTATGGCTACACCTTC. Translating gives CASRRGLNYGYTF.

Worth noting for this clone: The identical CDR3 is also encoded by other nucleotide sequences in the sample. V and J are TRBV5-1 and TRBJ1-1, with D possibly matching TRBD1 (5 bases). The CDR3 length is 13 residues. In germline, CDR1 is SGHRS, CDR2 YFSETQ. V lost 2 bases to trimming and J lost 5 bases, with 10 bases between them. CDR3 in amino acids: CASSFGGRTEAFF. The CDR3 DNA reads as TGCGCCAGCAGCTTCGGGGGACGGACTGAAGCTTTCTTT.

The V and J genes are TRBV6-5 and TRBJ2-3; TRBD1 matches at 9 bases. This CDR3 region has 16 residues. The V segment lost 4 bases and the J segment 4 bases; nucleotides outside the gene matches: 9. Germline-derived CDR1 and CDR2 are MNHEY and SVGAGI. CDR3 amino acids: CASSSLQGAWADTQYF. CDR3 DNA: TGTGCCAGCAGTTCCTTACAGGGGGCTTGGGCAGATACGCAGTATTTT.

This chain connects TRBV27 to TRBJ1-3, with no clear D. The germline V gene encodes CDR1 MNHEY and CDR2 SMNVEV (reference sequence). The CDR3 contains 15 residues. Trimming took off 1 base at V and 4 bases at J, with 11 bases between the two ends. The CDR3, as DNA: TGTGCCAGCAGTTTATTAGGCACGCCCGGAAACACCATATATTTT. This encodes CASSLLGTPGNTIYF.

V gene TRBV5-5 combines with J gene TRBJ2-3; D uncertain. Per the germline V gene, CDR1 is SGHKS and CDR2 is YYEKEE (reference sequence). This CDR3 comprises 12 residues. The V gene lost 4 bases and the J gene lost 3 bases, with 6 bases spanning the gap. CDR3: CASSTSTDTQYF. The CDR3 DNA sequence: TGTGCCAGCAGCACGTCGACAGATACGCAGTATTTT.

CDR3 sequence: CASSYVALSSYEQYF. In DNA form, the CDR3 reads TGTGCCAGCAGTTACGTGGCACTTAGCTCCTACGAGCAGTACTTC. The gene calls are TRBV6-5 and TRBJ2-7; D ambiguous. The CDR3 extends over 15 amino acids. In germline, CDR1 is MNHEY, CDR2 SVGAGI. With 2 bases removed from V and 0 bases from J, the gap between germline ends came to 11 bases.

This clone appeared a single time. V usage is TRBV6-1 and J usage is TRBJ1-5, with D possibly matching TRBD1 (5 bases). V lost 3 bases and J 2 bases, leaving 8 bases between the germline ends. This CDR3 comprises 14 residues. The V gene's germline CDR1 is MNHNS and CDR2 SASEGT. CDR3 nucleotide sequence: TGTGCCAGCAGTGATGGGGGTCGCAATCAGCCCCAGCATTTT. Its protein is CASSDGGRNQPQHF.

The chain carries TRBV5-1 and TRBJ2-1; a possible D gene is TRBD2 (5 bases). Germline V lookup: CDR1 SGHRS, CDR2 YFSETQ. The V and J ends lost 0 bases and 1 base respectively, with 8 bases between them. The CDR3 loop spans 15 amino acids. The CDR3 loop reads CASSLASGSYNEQFF. DNA of the CDR3: TGCGCCAGCAGCTTGGCCTCGGGATCCTACAATGAGCAGTTCTTC.

V and J are TRBV27 and TRBJ1-1, with D maybe TRBD1 (5 bases). In germline, CDR1 is MNHEY, CDR2 SMNVEV (reference sequence). This CDR3 spans 20 amino acids. The ends were cut back, 5 bases at V and 1 base at J, with 29 bases in the middle. The CDR3 loop reads CASSPLVPTGGVRENTEAFF. CDR3 nucleotide sequence: TGTGCCAGCAGTCCACTCGTCCCTACAGGTGGAGTGAGAGAGAACACTGAAGCTTTCTTT.